This record covers a single T cell receptor (beta chain). This clone's antigen is unknown. No much larger clonotype is one base removed from it; base qualities were not supplied. These data belong to a study of healthy donors' naive CD4 and CD8 T cells (dated by TCRdb to between 2014 and 2017). Some background on the complete study: Donor selection covered three age groups (20-25, 40-50 and 60-70 years) with a handful of people in each, and the resulting cohort had a mean age of almost 45 and was half female. The study sequenced rearranged TCR alpha and beta chains from naive CD4+ and CD8+ T cells to test how TCR variation relates to lineage commitment. The donors were HLA-typed by sequencing at HLA-A, -B, -C, -DRB1, -DQB1 and -DPB1, using the SBTexcellerator protocol, an ABI3130xl analyzer and SBTengine software. The peripheral blood mononuclear cells came from about 18 individuals who were healthy and unrelated. For TCR alpha, a new primer set covering all functional IMGT alpha gene variants was designed, and the rest of the protocol matched the beta-chain workflow. Overall study results and their limits: In both chains, CD4+ lineage was associated with a positively charged CDR3 and CD8+ lineage with a negatively charged CDR3. Around 13% of the variance in CD4/CD8 propensity appeared to be explained jointly by V genes, J genes and CDR3 charge, in a largely additive manner. Because alpha and beta chains were sequenced in bulk and could not be paired, combined chain effects were not evaluated. Possible repertoire bias from homeostatic proliferation of naive T cells was not directly addressed. Reportedly, most V and J gene segments showed bias between naive CD4+ and CD8+ cells, and this bias held consistently across donors regardless of HLA genotype.

Cells with a CD4+CD8-CD45RO-CD45RA+ profile were isolated by FACS and defined as naive CD4+ T cells, and those with a CD8+CD4-CD45RA+CD27bright profile were defined as naive CD8+ T cells. Sorting used antibodies against CD4 (RPA-T4), CD8 (SK1), CD27 (O323), CD45RA (HI100) and CD45RO (UCHL1). CDR1 MNHEY and CDR2 SVGEGT were looked up in the germline V gene. Germline trimming: 10 bases from V, 3 bases from J; junction bases outside gene matches: 6. Including the terminal cysteine and phenylalanine, the CDR3 comprises 13 residues. Solely the CDR3 DNA is kept, with 39 bases framed from the first base. TCRdb shows the sequencer as 454 GS FLX Titanium. A previously published linear amplification protocol was used to build TCR libraries from around 500 ng of total RNA. Sequencing was performed on the Roche/454 Genome Sequencer with Titanium chemistry. Under the source paper's analysis protocol: 75,000 to 95,000 rearranged TCR alpha transcripts were sequenced from five or six of the healthy donors. Duplicate transcripts were removed, and unique TCR clonotypes were defined by the CDR3 junction according to IMGT nomenclature. In R 2.13.0, logistic regression modeled CD4 versus CD8 status on V and J genes, adjusting for donor effects, with Bonferroni correction for multiple testing. The raw public reads went through TCRdb reprocessing: fastp at Q25, MiXCR clone calling, in-frame beta chains kept. When rows share a CDR3 protein, they turn into one entry using the most common DNA and genes. The V and J calls and clone size come from TCRdb's table, not from the authors' own analysis. Present in this sample are around 180,000 distinct CDR3 sequences, around 74% of which were seen just once. Clones ranked in the top ten supply roughly 2.4% of the sample.

This clonotype was sampled from a pool of human donors in good health; the sample pools cells from several healthy donors. Specimen: naive CD4+ and CD8+ T cells sorted from blood, pooled from several donors. Taken with the paper, the label for cell subset or site translates to: FACS-sorted naive CD4+ (CD45RO-CD45RA+) and naive CD8+ (CD45RA+CD27bright) T cells. The rearrangement combines TRBV6-2 or TRBV6-3 with TRBJ2-7; 10 central nucleotides agree with TRBD1. The CDR3 region has the sequence CAIRRTGGYEQYF. The sequenced DNA: TGTGCCATCCGGAGGACAGGGGGCTACGAGCAGTACTTC.